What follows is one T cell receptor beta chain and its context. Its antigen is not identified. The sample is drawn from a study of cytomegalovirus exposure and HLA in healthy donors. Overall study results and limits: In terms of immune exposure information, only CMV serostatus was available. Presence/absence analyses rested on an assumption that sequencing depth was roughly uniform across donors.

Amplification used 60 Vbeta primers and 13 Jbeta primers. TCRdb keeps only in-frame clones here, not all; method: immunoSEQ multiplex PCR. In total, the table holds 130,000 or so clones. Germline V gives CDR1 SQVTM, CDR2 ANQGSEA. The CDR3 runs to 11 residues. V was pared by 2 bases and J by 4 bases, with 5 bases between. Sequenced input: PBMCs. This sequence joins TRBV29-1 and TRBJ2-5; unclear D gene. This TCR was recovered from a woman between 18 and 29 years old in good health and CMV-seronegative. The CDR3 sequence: CSVEFLETQYF. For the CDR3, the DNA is TGCAGCGTTGAATTTCTAGAGACCCAGTACTTC. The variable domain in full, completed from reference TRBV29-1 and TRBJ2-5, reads SAVISQKPSRDICQRGTSLTIQCQVDSQVTMMFWYRQQPGQSLTLIATANQGSEATYESGFVIDKFPISRPNLTFSTLTVSNMSPEDSSIYLCSVEFLETQYFGPGTRLLVL.